A selection of T cell receptor beta chains follows, all from one sample in a study of T cell repertoires in cytomegalovirus infection. TCRdb called the reads again in MiXCR, with one record for every CDR3 protein. The data show over 200,000 distinct CDR3 sequences, roughly 15% seen once. Sequencing was carried out using PBMCs. The receptor source for this set is a human donor in good health (CMV status not recorded). Some clones in this sample may be carry-over from other donors' samples. The CDR3 runs from the conserved cysteine through the conserved F or W. Each record gives: D gene, clone size, J gene, V gene, CDR3 DNA, CDR3 protein. A D gene is named only where the DNA matches it firmly. Expanded clones are given a class, and other clones once, few, many or no size at all.

>-|-|TRBJ1-2|TRBV7-9
TGTGCCAGCAGCCTAGTCGGACGGGAGGTCGGCTACACCTTC
CASSLVGREVGYTF
>-|-|TRBJ1-1|TRBV5-4
TGTGCCAGCAGCTTCCCGGCCGGGCCTGAAGCTTTCTTT
CASSFPAGPEAFF
>-|many|TRBJ2-1|TRBV7-2
TGTGCCAGCAGCTTCTCGGGCGGAGCACAGTTCTTC
CASSFSGGAQFF
>-|many|TRBJ1-5|TRBV7-2
TGTGCCAGCAGCTTAGTAAACAATCAGCCCCAGCATTTT
CASSLVNNQPQHF
>TRBD2|-|TRBJ2-1|TRBV20-1
TGCAGTGCTAGTGATCGGGAGGGCCCGTGGTATGAGCAGTTCTTC
CSASDREGPWYEQFF
>-|few|TRBJ2-7|TRBV4-3
TGCGCCAGCAGCAGGGGGTTGATCCCGGGCGAGCAGTACTTC
CASSRGLIPGEQYF
>TRBD2|many|TRBJ2-5|TRBV7-2
TGTGCCAGCAGCTTAGTAGGGACTAGCGGGGCCGACTACAGAGCGACCCAGTACTTC
CASSLVGTSGADYRATQYF
>TRBD1|many|TRBJ1-1|TRBV7-3
TGTGCCAGCAGCTCGGTTGGGACAGACACTGAAGCTTTCTTT
CASSSVGTDTEAFF
>-|few|TRBJ1-2|TRBV4-3
TGCGCCAGCAGCCAAGTACTTCTACCCGCGGGGGCTATTTATGGCTACACCTTC
CASSQVLLPAGAIYGYTF
>TRBD2|many|TRBJ2-5|TRBV7-2
TGTGCCAGCAGCTTGGTAGCGGGAGGTGGCCAAGAGACCCAGTACTTC
CASSLVAGGGQETQYF
>TRBD2|-|TRBJ2-5|TRBV11-2
TGTGCCAGCGTAATGACGGGGGGATTTCAGGAGACCCAGTACTTC
CASVMTGGFQETQYF
>-|many|TRBJ1-1|TRBV7-2
TGTGCCAGCAGCTTGGCCGCTCTCTCTGAAGCTTTCTTT
CASSLAALSEAFF
>-|few|TRBJ2-3|TRBV20-1
TGCAGTGCTAGAAAGGCTAGCAGGCAAGATACGCAGTATTTT
CSARKASRQDTQYF
>-|few|TRBJ2-7|TRBV3-1
TGTGCCAGCAGCCGAAAGAGCGGCTCGGGCCTCTACGAGCAGTACTTC
CASSRKSGSGLYEQYF
>-|-|TRBJ2-7|TRBV10-1
TGCGCCAGCAGTGACCCCACCCGGGACCGACCCTACGAGCAGTACTTC
CASSDPTRDRPYEQYF
>-|many|TRBJ2-2|TRBV19
TGTGCCAGTAGTATTTCTAGCAGGGGCACCGGGGAGCTGTTTTTT
CASSISSRGTGELFF
>-|few|TRBJ2-1|TRBV29-1
TGCAGCGTTGTTAGACTGGCGGATGAGCAGTTCTTC
CSVVRLADEQFF